The rows below give T cell receptor beta chains drawn from one sample of a study of blood T cell repertoires in COVID-19. Sequenced by immunoSEQ multiplex PCR; TCRdb stores in-frame clones only, minus some. In the table there are approximately 130,000 clones, around 87% of which are singletons. What was sequenced was peripheral blood. The origin of the receptors is a woman aged 45 to 65 who had recovered from COVID-19. Each CDR3 is given with its conserved first and last residue. Each record gives: D gene, V gene, J gene, clone size, CDR3 DNA, CDR3 protein. A D gene is named only where the DNA matches it firmly. Expanded clones get a size class; other rows say once, few or many, or leave the size out.

TRBD1	TRBV3-1/TRBV3-2	TRBJ1-6	NA	TGTGCCAGCAGCCTCCGGGACAGCGGGCATTCACCCCTCCACTTT	CASSLRDSGHSPLHF
TRBD2	TRBV5-1	TRBJ2-5	NA	TGCGCCAGCAGCCCGCGTTCCGGGGGGGCGGATGAGACCCAGTACTTC	CASSPRSGGADETQYF
TRBD1	TRBV18	TRBJ1-3	NA	TGTGCCAGCTCACCTTCTACAGGGGGAGGATCTGGAAACACCATATATTTT	CASSPSTGGGSGNTIYF
NA	TRBV2	TRBJ1-6	NA	TGTGCCAGCAGAGGACAATCCTATAATTCACCCCTCCACTTT	CASRGQSYNSPLHF
TRBD1	TRBV6-5	TRBJ2-7	NA	TGTGCCAGCAGACAACGGCGAGGGACAGGGTTCTACTTC	CASRQRRGTGFYF
NA	TRBV19	TRBJ2-7	NA	TGTGCCAGTAGTGATCCCTACTACGAGCAGTACTTC	CASSDPYYEQYF
NA	TRBV30	TRBJ1-1	NA	TGTGCCTGGACCCCGGGCGGGGTAAACACTGAAGCTTTCTTT	CAWTPGGVNTEAFF
TRBD1	TRBV6-1	TRBJ2-7	NA	TGTGCCAGCAGTGAAGGCCTGGGGGACAGGGCTTACGAGCAGTACTTC	CASSEGLGDRAYEQYF
TRBD1	TRBV2	TRBJ2-7	NA	TGTGCCAGCATCCCACTGGGGCCCAGCGGGACAGGGGGAACCTACGAGCAGTACTTC	CASIPLGPSGTGGTYEQYF
TRBD1	TRBV27	TRBJ1-2	NA	TGTGCCAGCAGTCCCCGGACAGGGGGCGACGGCTACACCTTC	CASSPRTGGDGYTF
TRBD1	TRBV10-3	TRBJ1-5	NA	TGTGCCATCAGTGGACAGGGACATAGCAATCAGCCCCAGCATTTT	CAISGQGHSNQPQHF
TRBD1	TRBV9	TRBJ1-1	NA	TGTGCCAGCAGCGTAGAGAACAGGGGGTCTGAAGCTTTCTTT	CASSVENRGSEAFF
TRBD1	TRBV7-8	TRBJ2-3	NA	TGTGCCAGCAGCGCCCGACAGGGGGCGAAGCCCCAAGATACGCAGTATTTT	CASSARQGAKPQDTQYF
NA	TRBV7-2	TRBJ1-5	NA	TGTGCCAGCAGCTTGGGCTCGATACAAGCTCAGCATTTT	CASSLGSIQAQHF
NA	TRBV11-2	TRBJ2-7	many	TGTGCCAGCAGCTTTGGGGACACCCAGCAGTACTTC	CASSFGDTQQYF
NA	TRBV13	TRBJ2-7	NA	TGTGCCAGCAGCTTAGCGAGCTCCTACGAGCAGTACTTC	CASSLASSYEQYF
NA	TRBV5-5	TRBJ1-1	NA	TGTGCCAGCAGCTCTCCTACTTTGGGAGAGACTGAAGCTTTCTTT	CASSSPTLGETEAFF
NA	TRBV6-5	TRBJ2-7	NA	TGTGCCAGCAGTCGGCAGGGGTTCCACGAGCAGTACTTC	CASSRQGFHEQYF
NA	TRBV19	TRBJ1-5	NA	TGTGCCAGTAGTATAGGCTCAGGGCGCCCACAGCCCCAGCATTTT	CASSIGSGRPQPQHF
TRBD1	TRBV9	TRBJ1-4	few	TGTGCCAGCAGCTTTGGGACAGGGGGTGAAAAACTGTTTTTT	CASSFGTGGEKLFF
TRBD2	TRBV28	TRBJ2-7	NA	TGTGCCAGCAGTCTAGCGGGGGGAGGGTACGAGCAGTACTTC	CASSLAGGGYEQYF
TRBD1	TRBV20-1	TRBJ1-4	NA	TGCAGTGCTCGTGGGACAGCCGATAATGAAAAACTGTTTTTT	CSARGTADNEKLFF
NA	TRBV5-6	TRBJ1-3	NA	TGTGCCAGCAGCTTGCTCCATCTGGGGGGACCTGGAAACACCATATATTTT	CASSLLHLGGPGNTIYF
NA	TRBV21-1	TRBJ1-4	NA	TGTGCCAGCAGCAAAAGGAGGGAGGAGACTAATGAAAAACTGTTTTTT	CASSKRREETNEKLFF
TRBD1	TRBV6-1	TRBJ2-7	NA	TGTGCCAGCAGTGCCCTCCGGACAGGGCGGCGGGACGAGCAGTACTTC	CASSALRTGRRDEQYF
TRBD1	TRBV9	TRBJ2-1	NA	TGTGCCAGCAGCGCCCGATCGTGGACAGGGGGGACCTACAATGAGCAGTTCTTC	CASSARSWTGGTYNEQFF
NA	TRBV5-1	TRBJ2-1	NA	TGCGCCAGCAGACTAGGCGATGAGCAGTTCTTC	CASRLGDEQFF
NA	TRBV27	TRBJ1-1	few	TGTGCCAGCAGTACCTTCGGACAGAACACTGAAGCTTTCTTT	CASSTFGQNTEAFF
NA	TRBV23-1	TRBJ1-2	few	TGCGCCAGCAGTCAATCTCCTCGCTTC	CASSQSPRF
TRBD1	TRBV7-2	TRBJ2-1	NA	TGTGCCAGCAGCTGGGGGACAGGGAATGAGCAGTTCTTC	CASSWGTGNEQFF
NA	TRBV11-2	TRBJ2-7	NA	TGTGCCAGCAGCTTACAGGGATTAGGCGGCTACGAGCAGTACTTC	CASSLQGLGGYEQYF
TRBD1	TRBV18	TRBJ2-7	NA	TGTGCCAGCTCACCACAGGGGGCGTCGGGTGGCGAGCAGTACTTC	CASSPQGASGGEQYF
NA	TRBV3-1/TRBV3-2	TRBJ1-3	NA	TGTGCCAGCAGCCACTACCCCGACAGCCCTGGAAACACCATATATTTT	CASSHYPDSPGNTIYF
NA	TRBV5-1	TRBJ2-2	NA	TGCGCCAGCAGCTTGTTGGAGGCGAACACCGGGGAGCTGTTTTTT	CASSLLEANTGELFF
TRBD1	TRBV3-1/TRBV3-2	TRBJ1-2	NA	TGTGCCAGCAGCAAGCGCGAAGGACAGGGAGACTACACCTTC	CASSKREGQGDYTF
NA	TRBV5-1	TRBJ1-2	NA	TGCGCCAGCAGCTTGGGACAGCTAGACTATGGCTACACCTTC	CASSLGQLDYGYTF
TRBD1	TRBV19	TRBJ1-5	NA	TGTGCCAGTAGTAATTACAGGGGGAGTAGCAATCAGCCCCAGCATTTT	CASSNYRGSSNQPQHF